The sample holds many counts of the clone carrying this T cell receptor beta chain. Its antigen is undetermined. The DNA ends 3 residues before the CDR3 does, and the rest of the CDR3 is filled in from the germline J gene. This specimen belongs to a study of T cell clonality in common variable immunodeficiency. V gave up 6 bases and J gave up 7 bases, with 9 bases separating them. The CDR3 runs to 11 residues. Regarding the study as a whole: Common variable immunodeficiency TCR beta sequences reportedly had fewer deletions and N-nucleotide insertions. Compared with controls, CVID subjects had fewer shared TCRbeta clones.

CVID and control samples used equivalent genomic DNA input. TCRdb's copy holds only in-frame clones and misses some; the assay was immunoSEQ multiplex PCR. The sample holds 40,000 to 45,000 clones, and no clone turns up only once. The TCR comes from a person aged 18 to 70 in good health. The rearrangement uses TRBV12-3 or TRBV12-4 and TRBJ1-1; D is uncertain. Sequenced: peripheral blood mononuclear cells. CDR3 DNA (partial): TGTGCCAGCAGCCTTAAGGGTGAA. This translates into CASSLKGE. The CDR3, in full, reads CASSLKGEAFF.